This passage covers 26 T cell receptor beta chains from one sample sequenced in a study of blood T cell repertoires in COVID-19. Clones were read by immunoSEQ multiplex PCR, and TCRdb kept only the in-frame ones, dropping some. The sample has around 300,000 clones, roughly nine tenths seen once; the top ten hold about 5.5%. Input material: PBMCs or T cells enriched from blood (not recorded which). The receptors were sampled from a woman between 40 and 55 years old who had recovered from COVID-19.

V gene TRBV4-1 combines with J gene TRBJ2-7; 8 bases are shared with TRBD2. Germline V gives CDR1 MGHRA, CDR2 YSYEKL. This CDR3 has 15 amino acids. V trimming: 1 base; J trimming: 2 bases; junction bases outside the gene matches: 4. The CDR3 DNA sequence: TGCGCCAGCAGCCAAGGCCGAGCGGGAGCCTACGAGCAGTACTTC. Translated: CASSQGRAGAYEQYF.

The rearrangement joins TRBV11-3 to TRBJ2-1; D not resolved. The CDR3 spans 12 residues. V lost 4 bases and J lost 6, with 7 bases in between. Germline V gene sequence: CDR1 SGHNT, CDR2 YENEEA. CDR3 sequence: CASSSTPNEQFF. In nucleotides, the CDR3 is TGTGCCAGCAGCTCCACACCCAATGAGCAGTTCTTC.

This clone has only a few counts. This chain links TRBV19 with TRBJ2-7; D is unresolved. Germline V gene lookup returns CDR1 LNHDA and CDR2 SQIVND (reference sequence). Trimming shortened V by 5 bases and J by 4 bases, and 18 bases separated the two germline ends. The CDR3 contains 15 residues. The CDR3 loop is CASSSFPLTGYEQYF. The DNA for the CDR3 is TGTGCCAGTAGTTCTTTCCCCCTGACTGGATACGAGCAGTACTTC.

The chain recombines TRBV5-1 with TRBJ2-2; a weak D match, TRBD1 (6 bases). V was cut by 2 bases and J by 5 bases, with 13 bases left in between. The CDR3 length is 15 residues. Germline CDR1 SGHRS, CDR2 YFSETQ. The CDR3 is CASSFGGVVTGELFF. The DNA of the CDR3 is TGCGCCAGCAGCTTTGGGGGCGTGGTAACCGGGGAGCTGTTTTTT.

J is TRBJ2-1 and V is TRBV18, with D perhaps matching TRBD2 (7 bases). Between the trimmed V and J ends, which lost 3 bases and 8 bases, there was a span of 11 bases. The CDR3 is 13 amino acids. Germline CDR1 is KGHSH and CDR2 is LQKENI. The CDR3: CASSPRGRDEQFF. Here the CDR3 DNA reads TGTGCCAGCTCACCGAGGGGGAGGGATGAGCAGTTCTTC.

The chain is built from TRBV4-3 and TRBJ1-2; 7 bases fit TRBD1. The J segment lost 4 bases and the V segment lost 4 bases, leaving 12 bases of the junction unmatched. The germline CDR1 and CDR2 sequences are LGHNA and YSLEER. This CDR3 has 16 amino acids. This chain's CDR3 is CASSRDRDARSYGYTF. In DNA form, the CDR3 reads TGCGCCAGCAGCCGAGACAGGGATGCGAGGAGCTATGGCTACACCTTC.

The V call is TRBV6-4, the J call TRBJ1-6; perhaps TRBD1 as D (5 bases). The CDR3 is 12 residues long. V was pared by 2 bases and J by 16 bases, with 12 bases between. The germline V gene encodes CDR1 MRHNA and CDR2 SNTAGT. This CDR3 is CASSDPQQGLHF. The CDR3 DNA is TGTGCCAGCAGTGACCCCCAGCAGGGACTCCACTTT.

This chain links TRBV6-6 with TRBJ2-3; a weak D match, TRBD1 (5 bases). V lost 2 bases, J lost 5 bases, and 11 bases lay in between. Germline assignment: CDR1 MNHNY and CDR2 SVGAGI (reference sequence). There are 14 residues in the CDR3. CDR3 in DNA: TGTGCCAGCAGTTACAATCAGGGAAAAGATACGCAGTATTTT. It yields the protein CASSYNQGKDTQYF.

The chain uses TRBV24-1 and TRBJ2-1, with 7 bases lining up with TRBD2. CDR1 KGHDR and CDR2 SFDVKD come from the germline V gene. Trimming removed 0 bases from V and 13 bases from J; junction bases left unmatched: 8. This CDR3 contains 14 residues. Written as DNA, the CDR3 is TGTGCCACCAGTGATTTGCCATCCCGGGGGGACCAGTTCTTC. Its protein product is CATSDLPSRGDQFF.

This chain joins TRBV19 and TRBJ1-5; D possibly corresponds to TRBD1 (6 bases). Germline lookup yields CDR1 LNHDA and CDR2 SQIVND (reference sequence). The ends were cut back, 5 bases at V and 3 bases at J, with 14 bases in the middle. The CDR3 length is 15 residues. The chain's CDR3 is CASSVQGPFNQPQHF. As DNA, the CDR3 is TGTGCCAGTAGTGTGCAGGGGCCTTTCAATCAGCCCCAGCATTTT.

This sequence joins TRBV5-8 and TRBJ2-7, with 8 bases lining up with TRBD1. This CDR3 spans 14 amino acids. The J segment lost 7 bases and the V segment lost 1 base, leaving 7 bases of the junction unmatched. The germline V gene has CDR1 SGHTS and CDR2 YDEGEE. The CDR3, as DNA: TGTGCCAGCAGCTTGCCGGGACAGGCAAGGGAGCAGTACTTC. Translation: CASSLPGQAREQYF.

The gene calls are TRBV18 and TRBJ2-1, with 7 bases lining up with TRBD1. This CDR3 comprises 17 residues. The V and J ends lost 3 bases and 4 bases, in that order; junction bases with no gene match: 12. The germline CDR1 and CDR2 sequences are KGHSH and LQKENI. CDR3 nucleotides: TGTGCCAGCTCACCGACTTTGGGGCAGGGGGAGTACAATGAGCAGTTCTTC. Amino acid sequence: CASSPTLGQGEYNEQFF.

The V call is TRBV28, the J call TRBJ1-5, with D possibly matching TRBD1 (6 bases). Germline V gene lookup returns CDR1 MDHEN and CDR2 SYDVKM. V shed 6 bases and J shed 2 bases, with 17 bases lying between them. This CDR3 is 16 amino acids long. This CDR3 reads CASRKRGGAGNQPQHF. Written as DNA, the CDR3 is TGTGCCAGCAGGAAACGGGGGGGCGCGGGCAATCAGCCCCAGCATTTT.

V gene TRBV6-4 combines with J gene TRBJ2-2, with a possible D match to TRBD2 (5 bases). CDR3 length: 13 residues. The germline V and J ends were trimmed by 10 bases and 4 bases, with 13 bases remaining between them. From germline, CDR1 is MRHNA and CDR2 SNTAGT. Here the CDR3 DNA reads TGTGCCACCTCTAGAGAGGGCACCGGGGAGCTGTTTTTT. This sequence encodes CATSREGTGELFF.

The chain couples TRBV10-1 to TRBJ2-1; 8 bases are a match to TRBD2. V shed 3 bases, J shed 7 bases, and the junction held 14 bases outside the gene matches. The CDR3 totals 17 residues. Germline V gene data show CDR1 as WNHNN and CDR2 as SYGVQD (reference sequence). The CDR3 nucleotides read TGCGCCAGCAGTGACCACCCGGTAGCGGGAAGAGGGAATGAGCAGTTCTTC. Protein product: CASSDHPVAGRGNEQFF.

The chain has TRBV2 and TRBJ2-3, with a possible D match to TRBD2 (5 bases). The germline V and J ends were trimmed by 11 bases and 1 base, with 13 bases remaining between them. CDR1 SNHLY and CDR2 FYNNEI come from the germline V gene. CDR3 length: 13 amino acids. The CDR3 spells CARRTGGTDTQYF. CDR3 in DNA: TGTGCCCGACGGACTGGTGGCACAGATACGCAGTATTTT.

Written as DNA, the CDR3 is TGTGCCAGCACCCCAGTCCCCAGCGGGATGAGCAAAAACATTCAGTACTTC. Amino acid sequence: CASTPVPSGMSKNIQYF. V is TRBV6-2 or TRBV6-3 and J is TRBJ2-4; TRBD2 agrees at 7 bases. There are 17 residues in the CDR3. Germline loops: CDR1 MNHEY, CDR2 SVGEGT. The V gene end was trimmed by 7 bases and the J gene end by 3 bases; junction bases not matched to a gene: 15.

This chain joins TRBV11-1 and TRBJ2-7; 7 nucleotides match TRBD2. J was trimmed by 4 bases and V by 2 bases; bases with no gene match: 8. Germline CDR1 SGHAT, CDR2 FQDESV (reference sequence). This CDR3 has 15 residues. CDR3 loop: CASSLLGGSRYEQYF. DNA of the CDR3: TGTGCCAGCAGCTTATTGGGCGGGAGTAGGTACGAGCAGTACTTC.

This clone has more than one count but fewer than ten. This chain joins TRBV7-3 and TRBJ1-4; D perhaps matches TRBD1 (6 bases). V was shortened by 3 bases and J by 10 bases, with 12 bases between the two germline ends. The CDR3 consists of 13 residues. The germline V gene has CDR1 SGHTA and CDR2 FQGTGA. CDR3 amino acids: CASSLTTGGKLFF. CDR3 sequence (DNA): TGTGCCAGCAGCTTGACGACAGGAGGAAAACTGTTTTTT.

The gene calls are TRBV6-5 and TRBJ2-4, with TRBD1 as a possible D gene (6 bases). Per germline, CDR1 MNHEY and CDR2 SVGAGI. Trimming cost V 6 bases and J 1 base, with 10 bases left between them. This CDR3 contains 14 residues. The CDR3 coding sequence is TGTGCCAGCAGAGGGGGAGTTGCCAAAAACATTCAGTACTTC. This codes for CASRGGVAKNIQYF.

This clone was detected only once. The gene calls are TRBV9 and TRBJ2-3; perhaps TRBD1 as D (6 bases). V lost 2 bases, J lost 4 bases, and 11 bases lay in between. CDR1 SGDLS and CDR2 YYNGEE come from the germline V gene. The CDR3 is 14 amino acids. The CDR3 is CASSVQGSADTQYF. CDR3 DNA sequence: TGTGCCAGCAGCGTGCAGGGGAGCGCAGATACGCAGTATTTT.

This clone was seen just once. V and J are TRBV15 and TRBJ1-5; D remains unclear. Trimming shortened V by 1 base and J by 3 bases, and 4 bases separated the two germline ends. The germline V gene encodes CDR1 LNHNV and CDR2 YYDKDF (reference sequence). This CDR3 is built from 13 residues. CDR3 coding DNA: TGTGCCACCAGCAGAGTAGACAATCAGCCCCAGCATTTT. Amino acids: CATSRVDNQPQHF.

The chain couples TRBV5-4 to TRBJ2-1, with D possibly matching TRBD2 (6 bases). Trimming stripped 4 bases from V and 9 bases from J, with 14 bases between. This CDR3 contains 13 residues. CDR1 and CDR2 (germline): SGHNT, YYREEE (reference sequence). CDR3 sequence (DNA): TGTGCCAGCAGCGGACCGGGACTCAGTGAGCAGTTCTTC. Its translation: CASSGPGLSEQFF. Complete variable domain (other parts from reference TRBV5-4 and TRBJ2-1): ETGVTQSPTHLIKTRGQQVTLRCSSQSGHNTVSWYQQALGQGPQFIFQYYREEENGRGNFPPRFSGLQFPNYSSELNVNALELDDSALYLCASSGPGLSEQFFGPGTRLTVL.

This chain joins TRBV19 and TRBJ2-7; D is possibly TRBD2 (6 bases). This CDR3 is 11 amino acids long. CDR1 is LNHDA and CDR2 is SQIVND in the germline V gene (reference sequence). Between the trimmed V and J ends, which lost 6 bases and 4 bases, there was a span of 7 bases. CDR3 nucleotides: TGTGCCAGTAGGCGGGGTTACGAGCAGTACTTC. This sequence encodes CASRRGYEQYF. Full variable domain (remainder filled in from reference TRBV19 and TRBJ2-7): DGGITQSPKYLFRKEGQNVTLSCEQNLNHDAMYWYRQDPGQGLRLIYYSQIVNDFQKGDIAEGYSVSREKKESFPLTVTSAQKNPTAFYLCASRRGYEQYFGPGTRLTVT.

The V gene is TRBV30, the J gene TRBJ2-7; no reliable D call. From germline, CDR1 is GTSNPN and CDR2 SVGIG (reference sequence). The germline V and J ends were trimmed by 3 bases and 6 bases, with 9 bases remaining between them. The CDR3 loop spans 11 amino acids. In DNA form, the CDR3 reads TGTGCCTGGAGCGTTTCGGGCGAGCAGTACTTC. Its protein is CAWSVSGEQYF.

The CDR3 DNA sequence: TGTGCCAGCAGTTTTTCCCCGGGAGGATTGCCCCAGCATTTT. It yields the protein CASSFSPGGLPQHF. The V gene is TRBV27, the J gene TRBJ1-5; D is undetermined. The germline CDR1 and CDR2 sequences are MNHEY and SMNVEV (reference sequence). This CDR3 comprises 14 residues. The V gene lost 3 bases and the J gene lost 9 bases, with 15 bases spanning the gap.